The source of this T cell receptor beta chain is a study of cytomegalovirus exposure and HLA in healthy donors (dated by TCRdb to the late 2010s). Concerning the study at large: An earlier analysis of approximately 640 of the donors reported 250 to 350 Gb of sequence data and some 120 million unique TCR beta sequences from 150 million to 200 million T cells. A later genetic analysis used genome-wide SNP genotypes for about 65% of the 666 donors, treating that subset as a discovery cohort. To predict cytomegalovirus infection status, the study combined high-throughput TCR immunosequencing, statistical association of individual TCRs with disease status, and machine learning. Among 398 genotyped donors of the cohort, an average of roughly 240,000 unique TCR beta nucleotide sequences were sequenced per donor, roughly 20% of them non-productive. Four to six DR-DQ haplotypes were handled as single units for association and clustering, since linkage in the cohort was strong. Donor age, sex, ethnicity and CMV serostatus were compiled together with the repertoire data. In the later analysis, no new phenotypic data were used to find candidate immune exposures; instead, reliance was placed on TCR beta sequences and their occurrence across donors. Of the roughly 400 genotyped donors, 75% to 85% were placed in the genetic ancestry cluster associated with self-reported Caucasian donors. In an earlier analysis of roughly 540 of the donors, high-throughput TCR beta sequencing was used to judge whether each TCR beta V gene segment behaved as functional or pseudogenic. Along with the approximately 700-subject first cohort, a separate validation cohort of 120 different subjects was used. Class I and class II HLA loci were covered by the typing at four-digit resolution. Roughly 300 gigabases of sequencing data and around 87 million unique TCR sequences were included in an early release covering 500 to 750 HLA-typed donors. The study aimed to test whether cataloging public T cell receptors could reveal signatures of past pathogen exposure. The study used immunosequencing to profile the T cell repertoires of 666 subjects and linked those repertoires to cytomegalovirus serostatus. All discovery cohort repertoires had been generated on a single sequencing platform. In a later analysis, previously published TCR beta repertoires from hundreds of donors were re-analyzed and high-resolution HLA genotyping was added so that TCR occurrence patterns could be studied. Typing coverage varied by locus: 629-630 donors for A, B, C, DRB1 and DQB1; roughly 510 for DQA1; 606 for DPA1; about 450 for DPB1.

The germline V gene (reference sequence) sets CDR1 to GTSNPN and CDR2 to SVGIG. V is trimmed back by 4 bases and J by 4 bases, and the junction contains 8 bases that no gene match accounts for. From cysteine to phenylalanine, the CDR3 is 16 amino acids long. This entry keeps only the CDR3 DNA: 48 bases, framed from base 1. Overall results and qualifications from the work: When HLA alleles, especially DR and DQ, strongly co-occurred, TCR associations were difficult to assign to individual alleles. Linkage disequilibrium might explain the correlated functional status among segregating V segments, but an unknown experimental factor could not be ruled out. Because counts were too low, approximately 18 rarely observed V segments, including chromosome 9 orphons, were excluded from the earlier analysis of about 500 of the donors. Specific HLA alleles were associated with 18,000 or so TCR beta sequences at a false discovery rate of 0.05 in a later analysis. An earlier analysis of roughly 570 of the donors showed that most TCR beta V segments appeared in productive rearrangements either about 87% or about 30% of the time, which broadly matched IMGT annotations. Because HLA typing was missing for some donors at each locus, association tests included only the typed subset. A further reported finding was that TCR beta sequences accurately predicted the HLA-A and HLA-B alleles for most subjects in the first cohort. A few of the identified cytomegalovirus-associated TCR beta chains were confirmed in vitro to be specific for cytomegalovirus antigens. According to a later analysis, parvovirus B19, influenza, CMV and Epstein-Barr virus appeared linked to several top co-occurrence clusters. A later analysis found that most CMV-associated TCR beta chains appeared HLA-restricted, with HLA associations seemingly driven largely by CMV exposure. In a later analysis, HLA-associated TCR beta chains showed more clonal expansion and lower generation probabilities than non-associated chains that were equally common. A group of highly shared sequence variants was considered likely to be a technical artifact of the sequencing pipeline. According to a later genetic analysis, donors in an Asian-associated ancestry cluster had fewer N-insertions in productive TCRs than the approximately 650-donor mean. The authors suggested that the approach could potentially be extended to other disease states and immunological phenotypes. For the cohort, immune exposure information was limited to CMV serostatus. While some public TCRs were present in many individuals, most TCR sequences turned up only very rarely across donors. The cohort was sequenced for TCR beta chains only, and without alpha or paired-chain data the features that could be detected were limited. The 87-base-pair reads could not distinguish some IMGT-functional V segments, including TRBV6-2 and TRBV6-3, so those segments were excluded. In the study, 150 to 200 TCR beta chains were listed as associated with cytomegalovirus. Roughly uniform sequencing depth across donors was assumed in presence/absence analyses, although this assumption may not hold. Cytomegalovirus status was reported to be diagnosed by the classifier with high specificity and sensitivity in both the original and validation cohorts. In a later analysis, the rate of TCR association differed among HLA loci, with DRB1 alleles having the most associated TCRs and HLA-C alleles having the fewest. In a later genetic analysis, a missense DCLRE1C variant was associated with V-gene and J-gene trimming of TCR beta chains, and the association was replicated in an independent cohort.

In total, roughly 710 healthy bone marrow donors made up the cohort. At the time of sampling, all cohort members were nominally healthy, though unrecorded immune exposures were likely present. The donor was CMV seronegative and belonged to the group of several hundred seronegative cohort members. Every donor gave a peripheral blood sample, and the peripheral blood mononuclear cells from that sample were used for TCR beta sequencing. Genomic DNA extraction from the blood cell samples was performed with the Qiagen DNeasy Blood Extraction Kit. About this clone: Its antigen target is currently unknown. Per-base qualities were not stored, and no clone one base away is much larger.

The library was generated by the immunoSEQ multiplex PCR assay. A mixture of 60 forward primers for TCR Vbeta segments and 13 reverse primers for TCR Jbeta segments was used in the multiplex PCR. Amplification of the CDR3 region of rearranged TCR beta genes was performed with a multiplex PCR assay on genomic DNA. Amplified TCR beta libraries were sequenced as 87-base-pair reads on the Illumina HiSeq System. Turning to the authors' computational methods: A later analysis tallied roughly 78 million unique TCR beta chains across the approximately 670 repertoires, and some 10 million of those chains were shared by two or more donors. A nearest-neighbor algorithm error-corrected the raw reads and collapsed the reads into unique sequences, merging closely related sequences to remove PCR and sequencing errors. V, D and J gene segments were assigned by aligning CDR3 sequences to IMGT reference sequences. For a sequence to be retained, at least a six-nucleotide match to both a V gene segment and a J gene segment was required. Rearrangements were classified as productive when the CDR3 lacked stop codons and remained in frame with V and J, and all other rearrangements were classified as non-productive. CDR3 was defined according to IMGT convention as the region running from the second conserved V-encoded cysteine to the conserved J-encoded phenylalanine. The earlier analysis of roughly 590 of the donors excluded sequences that lacked an unambiguous match to a single V gene segment. In an earlier analysis of a few hundred of the donors, V segments were called functional above 56.7% productive rearrangements and were called segregating when the between-donor standard deviation exceeded 5%. A statistical classification framework was developed to diagnose cytomegalovirus status using the catalog of TCR beta chain sequences. In a later analysis, V and J genes were assigned by comparing TCR nucleotide sequences against IMGT/GENE-DB human TR gene sequences. Using the TCRdist pipeline, a later analysis assigned CDR3 sequences along with most-parsimonious VDJ recombination scenarios. In a later analysis, each TCR beta chain was defined by its CDR3 amino acid sequence together with its V-gene family, and reads without a unique V-gene family were excluded. To address suspected cross-contamination and a sequencing artifact, a later analysis removed several hundred highly shared, low-generation-probability nucleotide sequences. In a later analysis, a clonal expansion index was calculated for each public chain from normalized within-repertoire ranks of inferred template counts. In a later analysis, generation probabilities were computed using a VDJ recombination model fitted to out-of-frame rearrangements, and the results were checked against IGoR. In a later analysis, TCR-TCR, TCR-HLA and TCR-CMV co-occurrence was scored with hypergeometric tests, and a repertoire-size bias correction was applied to TCR pairs. A later analysis estimated false discovery rates by permuting HLA or CMV assignments 20 times. In a later analysis, co-occurring TCRs were grouped with DBSCAN, and TCRdist sequence similarity was added when clustering was performed within HLA-allele-positive subsets. Repertoires with fewer than 30,000 or more than 120,000 public chains were left out of co-occurrence clustering, as were four to six repertoires with anomalous nucleotide sharing. TCRdb took this table from immuneACCESS and kept in-frame rearrangements with V and J called. Such tables lack part of the clones; where checked against another copy, unresolved V genes explain under half of the gap, and the rest is unexplained. That table gives V, J and clone size, and the DNA gave D and trimming. The sample records 120,000 or so clones, over 70% of which are singletons. Of the sample, roughly 1.5% falls within the top ten clones.

The chain uses TRBV30 and TRBJ1-4; 11 nucleotides in the junction match TRBD1. The specimen sequenced was PBMCs. This sequence was found in a woman aged 18 to 35 in good health and CMV-seronegative. The CDR3 region reads CAWTQGTGGFNEKLFF. The DNA is as follows: TGTGCCTGGACCCAAGGGACAGGGGGATTTAATGAAAAACTGTTTTTT.